The 27 T cell receptor beta chains below were found in one sample sequenced in a study of memory CD4+ T cells and cytomegalovirus serostatus. Libraries were prepared by immunoSEQ multiplex PCR; TCRdb keeps only in-frame clonotypes and omits some of them. This sample has 50,000 to 65,000 clones, with approximately 80% found just once. The sort gate was single viable CD3+CD4+CD8-CD45RO+ cells for memory CD4+ T cells. Sequencing was done on a sample of memory CD4+ T cells from blood. The receptors were gathered from an adult in good health and CMV-seropositive.

This rearrangement joins TRBV6-5 to TRBJ2-7, with D hard to call. The CDR3 covers 15 residues. Germline loops: CDR1 MNHEY, CDR2 SVGAGI. Trimming left V 4 bases short and J 1 base short, with 14 bases between. CDR3 bases: TGTGCCAGCAGTTCCACTAAGTCGCTTTCCTACGAGCAGTACTTC. Its protein product is CASSSTKSLSYEQYF.

The rearrangement joins TRBV7-2 to TRBJ2-4; D uncertain. This CDR3 contains 16 residues. With 4 bases removed from V and 0 bases from J, the gap between germline ends came to 13 bases. Germline CDR1 SGHTA, CDR2 FQGNSA. The CDR3 DNA reads TGTGCCAGCAGCTCCCGGGTGTCGGTAGCCAAAAACATTCAGTACTTC. Amino acids: CASSSRVSVAKNIQYF.

CDR3 region: CASSLASKGPYEQYF. CDR3 DNA: TGTGCCAGCAGCTTAGCATCCAAGGGCCCATACGAGCAGTACTTC. The chain uses TRBV11-2 and TRBJ2-7; no clear D. Germline CDR1 is SGHAT and CDR2 is FQNNGV. The germline V and J ends were trimmed by 1 base and 4 bases, with 14 bases remaining between them. The CDR3 spans 15 residues.

J is TRBJ2-1 and V is TRBV11-2; 9 bases are shared with TRBD2. V dropped 2 bases and J dropped 10; count of bases not matched to a gene: 15. The CDR3 totals 17 residues. Germline CDR1 reads SGHAT; CDR2 reads FQNNGV. CDR3 region: CASSLYPSSGREGEQFF. The CDR3 coding sequence is TGTGCCAGCAGCTTATACCCCAGTAGCGGGAGAGAGGGGGAGCAGTTCTTC. Looking up the rest from reference TRBV11-2 and TRBJ2-1 gives the full variable domain: EAGVAQSPRYKIIEKRQSVAFWCNPISGHATLYWYQQILGQGPKLLIQFQNNGVVDDSQLPKDRFSAERLKGVDSTLKIQPAKLEDSAVYLCASSLYPSSGREGEQFFGPGTRLTVL.

The chain uses TRBV6-5 and TRBJ1-5, with D maybe TRBD1 (6 bases). The CDR3 has 15 residues. The V gene lost 6 bases and the J gene lost 2 bases, with 14 bases spanning the gap. CDR1 and CDR2 (germline): MNHEY, SVGAGI. CDR3 in amino acids: CASRGGVQGNQPQHF. CDR3 coding DNA: TGTGCCAGCAGAGGGGGGGTACAGGGCAATCAGCCCCAGCATTTT.

The chain is built from TRBV9 and TRBJ1-6; TRBD1 aligns across 9 bases. The CDR3 is made up of 15 amino acids. Germline assignment: CDR1 SGDLS and CDR2 YYNGEE. The J segment lost 7 bases and the V segment lost 3 bases, leaving 5 bases of the junction unmatched. Here the CDR3 reads CASSDGTGSNSPLHF. The CDR3 region has the DNA TGTGCCAGCAGCGACGGGACAGGGTCAAATTCACCCCTCCACTTT.

The chain employs TRBV7-8 and TRBJ2-3; no firm D call. The CDR3 is 15 residues long. Trimming pared 6 bases from V and 1 base from J, leaving 14 bases between. Germline V CDR1 and CDR2: SGHVS, FQNEAQ. The CDR3 protein is CASRGSPIRTDTQYF. The CDR3 bases are TGTGCCAGCAGAGGTAGCCCAATTCGCACAGATACGCAGTATTTT. The full variable domain, in which reference TRBV7-8 and TRBJ2-3 provide the parts outside the CDR3, is GAGVSQSPRYKVAKRGQDVALRCDPISGHVSLFWYQQALGQGPEFLTYFQNEAQLDKSGLPSDRFFAERPEGSVSTLKIQRTQQEDSAVYLCASRGSPIRTDTQYFGPGTRLTVL.

The chain is built from TRBV9 and TRBJ2-1; D call uncertain. V lost 3 bases to trimming and J lost 5 bases, with 21 bases between them. CDR1 SGDLS and CDR2 YYNGEE come from the germline V gene. This CDR3 is built from 17 residues. This chain's CDR3 is CASSALDGRAVHNEQFF. CDR3 in DNA: TGTGCCAGCAGCGCCTTGGACGGTAGGGCCGTTCACAATGAGCAGTTCTTC.

The sample holds a few counts of this clone. The chain uses TRBV7-2 and TRBJ1-2, with a weak D call TRBD1 (5 bases). This CDR3 spans 15 amino acids. Trimming stripped 5 bases from V and 2 bases from J, with 15 bases between. Germline lookup yields CDR1 SGHTA and CDR2 FQGNSA. CDR3 amino acids: CASSERQSFNYGYTF. The CDR3 nucleotides read TGTGCCAGCAGCGAAAGACAGTCTTTCAACTATGGCTACACCTTC.

The chain carries TRBV2 and TRBJ1-1; D may be TRBD1 (5 bases). This CDR3 has 14 amino acids. V was pared by 3 bases and J by 5 bases, with 13 bases between. Germline CDR1 reads SNHLY; CDR2 reads FYNNEI. CDR3 sequence (DNA): TGTGCCAGCAGTGACAGGGAGGGAAAAACTGAAGCTTTCTTT. Translation: CASSDREGKTEAFF.

The genes are TRBV2 and TRBJ1-3; D is undetermined. Germline CDR1 reads SNHLY; CDR2 reads FYNNEI. V dropped 6 bases and J dropped 2 bases, with 11 bases sitting between them. There are 14 residues in the CDR3. The DNA for the CDR3 is TGTGCCAGCAGAGAGGCGTCCCCTGGAAACACCATATATTTT. Translating gives CASREASPGNTIYF.

The rearrangement uses TRBV6-1 and TRBJ1-1; D uncertain. The V gene lost 6 bases and the J gene lost 2 bases, with 10 bases spanning the gap. Looked up from germline, CDR1 is MNHNS and CDR2 is SASEGT. The CDR3 runs to 13 residues. CDR3 bases: TGTGCCAGCAGAGGGAGGGTTAACACTGAAGCTTTCTTT. It yields the protein CASRGRVNTEAFF.

This clone was detected only a few times. The chain links TRBV5-1 to TRBJ2-7; 8 bases line up with TRBD2. CDR1 SGHRS and CDR2 YFSETQ come from the germline V gene. V lost 0 bases and J lost 3; bases outside the gene matches: 2. This CDR3 is 14 amino acids long. DNA for the CDR3: TGCGCCAGCAGCTTGGCTAGCGGGCACTACGAGCAGTACTTC. It specifies CASSLASGHYEQYF. Variable domain in full (rest from reference TRBV5-1 and TRBJ2-7): KAGVTQTPRYLIKTRGQQVTLSCSPISGHRSVSWYQQTPGQGLQFLFEYFSETQRNKGNFPGRFSGRQFSNSRSEMNVSTLELGDSALYLCASSLASGHYEQYFGPGTRLTVT.

This clone has more than one count but fewer than ten. The genes are TRBV5-6 and TRBJ1-1; 7 nucleotides align to TRBD1. The CDR3 runs to 15 residues. Germline loops: CDR1 SGHDT, CDR2 YYEEEE. The V gene end was trimmed by 1 base and the J gene end by 1 base; junction bases not matched to a gene: 4. CDR3 nucleotide sequence: TGTGCCAGCAGCTTGACAGGGGCCCGGAACACTGAAGCTTTCTTT. Its protein is CASSLTGARNTEAFF.

This chain connects TRBV18 to TRBJ2-2; no reliable D call. Germline assignment: CDR1 KGHSH and CDR2 LQKENI. The CDR3 sequence is 13 residues long. Trimming removed 3 bases from V and 16 bases from J, with 18 bases in between. In nucleotides, the CDR3 is TGTGCCAGCTCACCCTTCACCAACCCGAACCGGTTTTTT. Amino acids: CASSPFTNPNRFF. Complete variable domain (other parts from reference TRBV18 and TRBJ2-2): NAGVMQNPRHLVRRRGQEARLRCSPMKGHSHVYWYRQLPEEGLKFMVYLQKENIIDESGMPKERFSAEFPKEGPSILRIQQVVRGDSAAYFCASSPFTNPNRFFGEGSRLTVL.

The rearrangement links TRBV2 to TRBJ2-7; 15 positions agree with TRBD2. Germline CDR1 SNHLY, CDR2 FYNNEI. The junction had 3 bases not matched to a gene; V was cut back by 8 bases and J by 7 bases. The CDR3 runs to 13 residues. The CDR3 sequence: CASGGLAGGEQYF. The CDR3 nucleotides are TGTGCCAGCGGGGGACTAGCGGGAGGTGAGCAGTACTTC.

This sequence joins TRBV7-9 and TRBJ1-1; D is unclear. V lost 3 bases and J 5 bases, leaving 10 bases between the germline ends. The CDR3 loop spans 13 amino acids. Germline values: CDR1 SEHNR, CDR2 FQNEAQ (reference sequence). CDR3 region: CASSFPGKTEAFF. In DNA, the CDR3 is TGTGCCAGCAGCTTCCCCGGGAAAACTGAAGCTTTCTTT. Variable domain in full (rest from reference TRBV7-9 and TRBJ1-1): DTGVSQNPRHKITKRGQNVTFRCDPISEHNRLYWYRQTLGQGPEFLTYFQNEAQLEKSRLLSDRFSAERPKGSFSTLEIQRTEQGDSAMYLCASSFPGKTEAFFGQGTRLTVV.

The chain combines TRBV7-8 with TRBJ2-5; 7 bases are a match to TRBD1. Germline CDR1 and CDR2: SGHVS and FQNEAQ. Trimming cost V 5 bases and J 4 bases; bases outside gene matches: 13. CDR3 length: 16 amino acids. The CDR3 coding sequence is TGTGCCAGCAGCCCTAATTACAGGGGTCGGCGAGAGACCCAGTACTTC. Translation: CASSPNYRGRRETQYF.

This chain connects TRBV6-1 to TRBJ1-2; 7 nucleotides match TRBD1. Germline CDR1 MNHNS, CDR2 SASEGT. The CDR3 has 14 amino acids. The V and J ends lost 7 bases and 5 bases, in that order; junction bases with no gene match: 10. The DNA for the CDR3 is TGTGCCAGCACCCACGGAGGACAGGCATATGGCTACACCTTC. It codes for CASTHGGQAYGYTF.

The chain is built from TRBV6-6 and TRBJ2-5, with unresolved D. This CDR3 has 12 amino acids. Germline lookup yields CDR1 MNHNY and CDR2 SVGAGI (reference sequence). V was pared by 5 bases and J by 5 bases, with 9 bases between. For the CDR3, the DNA is TGTGCCAGCAGTCCGGTCGGGGAGACCCAGTACTTC. Protein: CASSPVGETQYF.

V usage is TRBV4-1 and J usage is TRBJ1-1; possibly TRBD1 for D (5 bases). Germline assignment: CDR1 MGHRA and CDR2 YSYEKL. Trimming shortened V by 0 bases and J by 2 bases, and 16 bases separated the two germline ends. The CDR3 length is 17 residues. CDR3 nucleotides: TGCGCCAGCAGCCAAGACGGTGTTGGGGCAGCCAACACTGAAGCTTTCTTT. Translating it yields CASSQDGVGAANTEAFF.

CDR3 sequence (DNA): TGTGCCAGCAGCCCCGGTGCTAGCCGGGGCACAGATACGCAGTATTTT. It encodes CASSPGASRGTDTQYF. This chain links TRBV11-1 with TRBJ2-3; D is possibly TRBD2 (5 bases). Germline values: CDR1 SGHAT, CDR2 FQDESV (reference sequence). V shed 5 bases and J shed 1 base, with 16 bases lying between them. This CDR3 is 16 amino acids long.

This chain connects TRBV5-6 to TRBJ2-7; D is perhaps TRBD1 or TRBD2 (5 bases each). Deletions cut 1 base from V and 3 bases from J, with 11 bases between. CDR1 is SGHDT, CDR2 YYEEEE, per germline. The CDR3 is 14 amino acids. DNA for the CDR3: TGTGCCAGCAGCTTGTTTTTGGGGGTCTACGAGCAGTACTTC. Its protein product is CASSLFLGVYEQYF.

This chain uses TRBV7-9 with TRBJ2-3, with D uncertain. The CDR3 covers 15 residues. In germline, CDR1 is SEHNR, CDR2 FQNEAQ (reference sequence). The germline V and J ends were trimmed by 2 bases and 4 bases, with 13 bases remaining between them. The CDR3 spells CASSLSGSPPDTQYF. The DNA of the CDR3 is TGTGCCAGCAGCTTATCGGGTAGCCCGCCAGATACGCAGTATTTT.

J is TRBJ1-1 and V is TRBV10-3; possibly TRBD1 for D (5 bases). The CDR3 loop spans 13 amino acids. Looked up from germline, CDR1 is ENHRY and CDR2 is SYGVKD. V lost 2 bases and J 1 base, leaving 5 bases between the germline ends. CDR3 nucleotide sequence: TGTGCCATCAGTGAGAGGGGGAACACTGAAGCTTTCTTT. It yields the protein CAISERGNTEAFF.

In DNA form, the CDR3 reads TGTGCCAGCAGCTCTCCGGGGGAAAACATTCAGTACTTC. This gives the protein CASSSPGENIQYF. V gene TRBV7-3 combines with J gene TRBJ2-4; D possibly corresponds to TRBD2 (6 bases). CDR1 is SGHTA, CDR2 FQGTGA, per germline. The CDR3 loop spans 13 amino acids. With 4 bases removed from V and 5 bases from J, the gap between germline ends came to 9 bases.

This clone showed up just once. The genes are TRBV6-5 and TRBJ2-7; 8 bases fit TRBD1. This CDR3 region has 15 residues. Germline V gives CDR1 MNHEY, CDR2 SVGAGI. Losses at the gene ends were 4 bases for V and 3 bases for J; bases not matched to a gene: 8. The CDR3 is CASSSTGGRNYEQYF. As DNA, the CDR3 is TGTGCCAGCAGTTCCACAGGGGGTAGAAACTACGAGCAGTACTTC.